Below are 26 T cell receptor beta chains sequenced from a single sample in a study of blood T cell repertoires in COVID-19. The method was immunoSEQ multiplex PCR; TCRdb's version includes in-frame clones alone and lacks a portion of them. Here the sample spans 250,000 to 300,000 clones, under 95% being singletons. The sequencing input was PBMCs or T cells enriched from blood (not recorded which). Receptor source: a middle-aged woman with acute COVID-19.

The V and J genes are TRBV29-1 and TRBJ1-3; 8 bases line up with TRBD1. V was pared by 4 bases and J by 0 bases, with 8 bases of the junction left unmatched. In germline, CDR1 is SQVTM, CDR2 ANQGSEA. CDR3 length equals 16 residues. The CDR3 coding sequence is TGCAGCGTTGTTGGCGGACAGGGAGACTCTGGAAACACCATATATTTT. Its translation: CSVVGGQGDSGNTIYF.

The chain joins TRBV27 to TRBJ1-6, with 12 bases matching TRBD1. The V gene's germline CDR1 is MNHEY and CDR2 SMNVEV (reference sequence). The CDR3 contains 16 residues. V shed 6 bases, J shed 8 bases, and the junction held 8 bases outside the gene matches. The CDR3 is CASSILGTGGDSPLHF. The CDR3 nucleotides are TGTGCCAGCAGCATACTCGGGACAGGGGGCGATTCACCCCTCCACTTT.

This clone was detected only a few times. The rearrangement uses TRBV2 and TRBJ1-2, with D perhaps matching TRBD1 (6 bases). In germline, CDR1 is SNHLY, CDR2 FYNNEI. The CDR3 is made up of 14 amino acids. With 4 bases removed from V and 8 bases from J, the gap between germline ends came to 17 bases. The CDR3 region has the DNA TGTGCCAGCAGTGGTAGGGGGAGCTCGGAGGGCTACACCTTC. It translates to CASSGRGSSEGYTF.

The chain is built from TRBV21-1 and TRBJ2-1; TRBD1 was called by the table and not checked on the DNA. TRBV21-1 is assigned pseudogene status. CDR3 length equals 17 residues. CDR3 DNA: TGTGCCAGCAGCAAAGGCGTACACAACAGGGTTATTGATGAGCAGTTCTTC. This gives the protein CASSKGVHNRVIDEQFF.

In this sample, this clone turned up once. The V call is TRBV2, the J call TRBJ2-3; D might be TRBD2 (5 bases). Germline CDR1 and CDR2: SNHLY and FYNNEI. Trimming stripped 4 bases from V and 0 bases from J, with 5 bases between. CDR3 length equals 13 residues. The CDR3 reads CASSGGSTDTQYF. The CDR3 DNA is TGTGCCAGCAGTGGAGGGAGCACAGATACGCAGTATTTT.

The sample holds one count of this clone. The chain links TRBV28 to TRBJ1-5; no reliable D call. This CDR3 region has 15 residues. V gave up 3 bases and J gave up 0 bases, with 9 bases separating them. The germline V gene has CDR1 MDHEN and CDR2 SYDVKM. As DNA, the CDR3 is TGTGCCAGCAGTTTTCGGCAGGTTAGCAATCAGCCCCAGCATTTT. It encodes CASSFRQVSNQPQHF.

The chain employs TRBV29-1 and TRBJ1-2; the match to TRBD1 covers 8 bases. CDR3 size: 12 residues. Germline CDR1 is SQVTM and CDR2 is ANQGSEA. V was pared by 6 bases and J by 6 bases, with 6 bases of the junction left unmatched. The CDR3 coding sequence is TGCAGCGTGATCGGACAGGGCAATGGCTACACCTTC. It specifies CSVIGQGNGYTF.

The rearrangement joins TRBV7-9 to TRBJ2-6; no clear D gene. Germline V gene data show CDR1 as SEHNR and CDR2 as FQNEAQ (reference sequence). The CDR3 consists of 17 residues. V dropped 3 bases and J dropped 1 base, with 13 bases sitting between them. The CDR3 coding sequence is TGTGCCAGCAGCTTTTACAGACCGATTTCTGGGGCCAACGTCCTGACTTTC. Encoded protein: CASSFYRPISGANVLTF.

The CDR3 sequence: CASASEGVSDTQYF. The CDR3 DNA reads TGTGCCAGCGCCTCAGAAGGGGTATCAGATACGCAGTATTTT. The chain employs TRBV7-3 and TRBJ2-3; maybe TRBD1 (5 bases). The CDR3 contains 14 residues. Trimming shortened V by 8 bases and J by 4 bases, and 16 bases separated the two germline ends. In germline, CDR1 is SGHTA, CDR2 FQGTGA.

The V and J genes are TRBV7-9 and TRBJ2-7; 11 positions match TRBD2. Germline CDR1 and CDR2: SEHNR and FQNEAQ (reference sequence). CDR3 length: 15 amino acids. Germline trimming cut 1 base from V and 2 bases from J; bases unmatched to any gene: 1. The CDR3 sequence is CASSLGLAGPYEQYF. CDR3 in DNA: TGTGCCAGCAGCTTAGGACTAGCGGGACCCTACGAGCAGTACTTC.

This sequence joins TRBV28 and TRBJ1-6; perhaps TRBD1 as D (6 bases). Germline V gene data show CDR1 as MDHEN and CDR2 as SYDVKM. The ends were cut back, 2 bases at V and 10 bases at J, with 12 bases in the middle. The CDR3 loop spans 14 amino acids. The CDR3 DNA sequence: TGTGCCAGCAGTTTAGGACAGTACGACTCACCCCTCCACTTT. This codes for CASSLGQYDSPLHF.

The chain combines TRBV3-1 (or the pseudogene TRBV3-2) with TRBJ2-3, with 9 bases fitting TRBD1. CDR1 and CDR2 (germline): LGHDT, YNNKEL (reference sequence). The CDR3 runs 15 residues. V trimming: 5 bases; J trimming: 2 bases; junction bases outside the gene matches: 5. CDR3 sequence: CASSTGTGITDTQYF. In nucleotides, the CDR3 is TGTGCCAGCAGCACCGGGACAGGGATCACAGATACGCAGTATTTT.

The chain combines TRBV30 with TRBJ1-1; D remains unclear. Germline V gene sequence: CDR1 GTSNPN, CDR2 SVGIG (reference sequence). This CDR3 is built from 14 residues. CDR3: CASRSDIMNTEAFF. The CDR3 DNA reads TGTGCGAGCCGGTCCGACATCATGAACACTGAAGCTTTCTTT.

The chain combines TRBV5-6 with TRBJ1-2, with TRBD1 identical over 11 bases. The CDR3 has 15 amino acids. Trimming cost V 3 bases and J 8 bases; bases outside gene matches: 9. Germline V lookup: CDR1 SGHDT, CDR2 YYEEEE. In nucleotides, the CDR3 is TGTGCCAGCAGCTGGGTGGACAGGGGGCTTGGAGGCTACACCTTC. Protein sequence: CASSWVDRGLGGYTF.

With respect to this clone: Other DNA variants within this sample encode the same CDR3. CDR3 region: CASSPPAGNTGELFF. CDR3 coding DNA: TGTGCCAGCTCACCACCCGCAGGGAACACCGGGGAGCTGTTTTTT. The chain employs TRBV18 and TRBJ2-2, with no clear D. V lost 0 bases, J lost 1 base, and 6 bases lay in between. From germline, CDR1 is KGHSH and CDR2 LQKENI. This CDR3 region has 15 residues.

The rearrangement joins TRBV5-1 to TRBJ1-6; 7 positions agree with TRBD1. Trimming at V came to 5 bases and at J to 8 bases, leaving 7 bases not matched to a gene. Germline V gene sequence: CDR1 SGHRS, CDR2 YFSETQ. The CDR3 totals 14 residues. DNA of the CDR3: TGCGCCAGCAGGCAAGGGGGCTCAGATTCACCCCTCCACTTT. Amino acid sequence: CASRQGGSDSPLHF.

The V call is TRBV24-1, the J call TRBJ2-5, with D possibly matching TRBD2 (5 bases). V lost 3 bases and J lost 3, with 10 bases in between. Germline V CDR1 and CDR2: KGHDR, SFDVKD. The CDR3 loop spans 14 amino acids. CDR3 amino acids: CATSDARAEETQYF. In DNA form, the CDR3 reads TGTGCCACCAGTGATGCGCGGGCGGAAGAGACCCAGTACTTC.

The chain joins TRBV7-9 to TRBJ2-1; 16 positions match TRBD2. CDR1 SEHNR and CDR2 FQNEAQ come from the germline V gene (reference sequence). The CDR3 sequence is 17 residues long. The J segment lost 7 bases and the V segment lost 4 bases, leaving 7 bases of the junction unmatched. The CDR3 nucleotides are TGTGCCAGCAGCTCGGGACTAGCGGGAGGGCCTGGGAATGAGCAGTTCTTC. Residues: CASSSGLAGGPGNEQFF.

This sequence joins TRBV4-3 and TRBJ2-1, with 11 bases matching TRBD2. The CDR3 has 15 amino acids. Germline CDR1 reads LGHNA; CDR2 reads YSLEER. Losses at the gene ends were 2 bases for V and 6 bases for J; bases not matched to a gene: 3. The CDR3 nucleotides read TGCGCCAGCAGCCAACGGCTAGCGGGAGGCAATGAGCAGTTCTTC. This gives the protein CASSQRLAGGNEQFF.

This clone was recorded once. The gene calls are TRBV9 and TRBJ1-2; 9 bases map to TRBD1. Germline assignment: CDR1 SGDLS and CDR2 YYNGEE. The CDR3 is 15 amino acids. Trimming took 0 bases from V and 5 from J; bases not matched to a gene: 5. The CDR3, as DNA: TGTGCCAGCAGCGTAGGCTCGGACAGGGGATATGGCTACACCTTC. Protein product: CASSVGSDRGYGYTF.

The chain carries TRBV5-3 and TRBJ1-6, with D uncertain. TRBV5-3 belongs to the ORF category, with a function that is uncertain. The V end was cut by 5 bases, the J end by 9 bases, with 9 bases between. The length of the CDR3 is 12 residues. The CDR3 region is CARRTSASPLHF. CDR3 coding DNA: TGTGCCAGAAGGACATCGGCTTCACCCCTCCACTTT.

This chain joins TRBV27 and TRBJ1-1, with D unresolved. Trimming stripped 5 bases from V and 5 bases from J, with 15 bases between. This CDR3 is 14 amino acids long. The germline V gene encodes CDR1 MNHEY and CDR2 SMNVEV (reference sequence). The CDR3 region has the DNA TGTGCCAGCAGTATCGAGGGATCGGGGACTGAAGCTTTCTTT. It translates to CASSIEGSGTEAFF.

The chain couples TRBV24-1 to TRBJ1-4, with 9 bases fitting TRBD1. The trim removed 8 bases at V and 7 bases at J, leaving 10 bases unmatched. The CDR3 extends over 15 amino acids. Germline CDR1 is KGHDR and CDR2 is SFDVKD. The CDR3 loop reads CATTRGGQGSEKLFF. The CDR3 coding sequence is TGTGCCACCACCAGGGGCGGACAGGGGAGTGAAAAACTGTTTTTT.

This chain joins TRBV6-5 and TRBJ1-1; a possible D gene is TRBD1 (5 bases). CDR1 and CDR2 (germline): MNHEY, SVGAGI. V was trimmed by 0 bases and J by 3 bases, leaving 11 bases between them. CDR3 length: 15 residues. The CDR3 DNA is TGTGCCAGCAGTTACTCCCCCAGGGTGGACACTGAAGCTTTCTTT. It codes for CASSYSPRVDTEAFF.

The V and J genes are TRBV28 and TRBJ2-7; 7 positions match TRBD2. Germline CDR1 is MDHEN and CDR2 is SYDVKM. Trimming took 2 bases from V and 0 from J; bases not matched to a gene: 7. CDR3 size: 16 residues. The CDR3 DNA reads TGTGCCAGCAGTTTAACTGCTAGCGGTCCCTCCTACGAGCAGTACTTC. It encodes CASSLTASGPSYEQYF.

The J gene is TRBJ2-3, the V gene TRBV19, with a possible D match to TRBD1 (5 bases). The CDR3 is 13 residues long. V was cut by 3 bases and J by 4 bases, with 8 bases left in between. Per the germline V gene, CDR1 is LNHDA and CDR2 is SQIVND (reference sequence). The CDR3 DNA is TGTGCCAGTAGTATCCTAGGGGCAGATACGCAGTATTTT. This encodes CASSILGADTQYF.